These 5 T cell receptor beta chains originate from one sample sequenced in a study of T cells in Graves' hyperthyroidism and ophthalmopathy. Amplification targeted TCR beta CDR3 regions from RNA transcripts. Carried out on the TCR CDR3, a first-round RT-PCR used the HTBI primer set. Using its own MiXCR run on the multiplex PCR reads, TCRdb lists one record per CDR3 protein. The sample has 300,000 to 450,000 distinct CDR3 sequences, 15% to 18% seen once. Material for sequencing was blood. The receptors here all came from a young woman with Graves' hyperthyroidism that later progressed to Graves' ophthalmopathy.

Ten or more counts support this clonotype. The chain carries TRBV18 and TRBJ1-1; the D gene is possibly TRBD1 (6 bases). The CDR3 runs 14 residues. CDR1 and CDR2 from the germline V gene are KGHSH and LQKENI. Trimming shortened V by 0 bases and J by 3 bases, and 8 bases separated the two germline ends. The CDR3 nucleotides read TGTGCCAGCTCACCACCCCACAGGGACACTGAAGCTTTCTTT. Translation: CASSPPHRDTEAFF.

This clonotype has ten or more counts. The rearrangement links TRBV30 to TRBJ1-3; D gene unclear. Between the trimmed V and J ends, which lost 2 bases and 1 base, there was a span of 9 bases. Germline V gene lookup returns CDR1 GTSNPN and CDR2 SVGIG (reference sequence). This CDR3 is built from 14 residues. This chain's CDR3 is CAWSWKGSGNTIYF. CDR3 nucleotides: TGTGCCTGGAGTTGGAAGGGATCTGGAAACACCATATATTTT.

This clonotype was found many times. V usage is TRBV5-1 and J usage is TRBJ2-1; D is perhaps TRBD1 (5 bases). Trimming cost V 0 bases and J 6 bases, with 10 bases left between them. Germline V gene lookup returns CDR1 SGHRS and CDR2 YFSETQ. The CDR3 consists of 14 residues. The CDR3 reads CASSLAARANEQFF. Here the CDR3 DNA reads TGCGCCAGCAGCTTGGCCGCCAGGGCCAATGAGCAGTTCTTC.

The genes are TRBV15 and TRBJ2-7, with D possibly TRBD2 on 7 matching bases. This CDR3 has 15 amino acids. Germline lookup yields CDR1 LNHNV and CDR2 YYDKDF (reference sequence). V was shortened by 0 bases and J by 2 bases, with 11 bases between the two germline ends. CDR3 residues: CATSREGGAAYEQYF. The CDR3 nucleotides are TGTGCCACCAGCAGAGAGGGGGGGGCCGCCTACGAGCAGTACTTC.

Ten or more counts support this clonotype. This sequence joins TRBV2 and TRBJ2-3, with D possibly matching TRBD1 (5 bases). V gave up 7 bases and J gave up 4 bases, with 12 bases separating them. The CDR3 sequence is 13 residues long. The V gene's germline CDR1 is SNHLY and CDR2 FYNNEI. The CDR3 here is CASTSQGADTQYF. The CDR3 DNA follows: TGTGCCAGCACGAGTCAGGGCGCAGATACGCAGTATTTT. Supplemented by reference TRBV2 and TRBJ2-3, the full variable domain reads EPEVTQTPSHQVTQMGQEVILRCVPISNHLYFYWYRQILGQKVEFLVSFYNNEISEKSEIFDDQFSVERPDGSNFTLKIRSTKLEDSAMYFCASTSQGADTQYFGPGTRLTVL.